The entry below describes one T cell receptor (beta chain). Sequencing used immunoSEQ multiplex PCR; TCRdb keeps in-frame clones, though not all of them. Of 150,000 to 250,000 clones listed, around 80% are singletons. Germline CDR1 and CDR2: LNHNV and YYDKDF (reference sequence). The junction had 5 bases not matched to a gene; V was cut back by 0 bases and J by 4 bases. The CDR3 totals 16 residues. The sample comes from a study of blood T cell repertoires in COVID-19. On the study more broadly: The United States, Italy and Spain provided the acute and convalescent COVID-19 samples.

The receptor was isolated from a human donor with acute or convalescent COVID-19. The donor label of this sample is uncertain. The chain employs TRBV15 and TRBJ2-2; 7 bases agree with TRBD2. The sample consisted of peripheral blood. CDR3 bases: TGTGCCACCAGCAGAGATTGGGCTAGCGGCACCGGGGAGCTGTTTTTT. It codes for CATSRDWASGTGELFF.